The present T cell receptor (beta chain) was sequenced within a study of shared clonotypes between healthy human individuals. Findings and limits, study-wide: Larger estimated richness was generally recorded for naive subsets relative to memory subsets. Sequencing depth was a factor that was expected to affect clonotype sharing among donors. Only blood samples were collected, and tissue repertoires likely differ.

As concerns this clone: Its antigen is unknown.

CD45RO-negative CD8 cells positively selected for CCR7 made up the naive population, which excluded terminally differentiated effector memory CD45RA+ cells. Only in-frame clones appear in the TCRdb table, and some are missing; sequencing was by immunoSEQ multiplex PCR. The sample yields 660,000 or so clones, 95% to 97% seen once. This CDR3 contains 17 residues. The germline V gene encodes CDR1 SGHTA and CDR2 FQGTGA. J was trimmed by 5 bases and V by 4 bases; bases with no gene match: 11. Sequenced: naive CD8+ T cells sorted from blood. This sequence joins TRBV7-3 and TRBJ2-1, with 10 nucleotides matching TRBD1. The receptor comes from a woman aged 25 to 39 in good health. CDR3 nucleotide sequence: TGTGCCAGCAGCTCGACCGGGACAGGGGAATTGGACAATGAGCAGTTCTTC. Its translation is CASSSTGTGELDNEQFF.